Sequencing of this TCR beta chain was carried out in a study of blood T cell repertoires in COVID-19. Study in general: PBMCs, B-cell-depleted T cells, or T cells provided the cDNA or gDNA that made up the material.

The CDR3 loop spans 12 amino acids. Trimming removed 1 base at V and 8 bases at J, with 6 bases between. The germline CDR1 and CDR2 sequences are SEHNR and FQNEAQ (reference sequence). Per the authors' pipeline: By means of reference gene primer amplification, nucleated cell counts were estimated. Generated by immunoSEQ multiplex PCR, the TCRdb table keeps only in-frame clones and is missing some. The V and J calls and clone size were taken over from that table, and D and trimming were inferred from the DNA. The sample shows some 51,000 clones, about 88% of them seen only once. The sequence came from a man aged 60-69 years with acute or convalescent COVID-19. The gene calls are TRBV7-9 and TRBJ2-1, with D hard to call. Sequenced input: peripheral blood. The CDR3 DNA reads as TGTGCCAGCAGCTTAGGTAGCTATGAGCAGTTCTTC. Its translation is CASSLGSYEQFF.